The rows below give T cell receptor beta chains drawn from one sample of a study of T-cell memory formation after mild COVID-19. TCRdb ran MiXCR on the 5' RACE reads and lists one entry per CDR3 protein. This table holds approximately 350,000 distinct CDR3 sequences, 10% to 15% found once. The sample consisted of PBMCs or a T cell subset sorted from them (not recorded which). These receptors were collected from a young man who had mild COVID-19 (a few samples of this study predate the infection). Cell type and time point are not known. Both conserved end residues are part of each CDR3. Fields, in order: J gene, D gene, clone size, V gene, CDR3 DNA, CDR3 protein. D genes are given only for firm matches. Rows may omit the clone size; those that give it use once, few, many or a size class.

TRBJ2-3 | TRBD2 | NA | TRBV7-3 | TGTGCCAGCGCGGCGGGGGGCACAGATACGCAGTATTTT | CASAAGGTDTQYF
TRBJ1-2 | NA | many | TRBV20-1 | TGCAGTGCTAGTTTGTTTGGCTACACCTTC | CSASLFGYTF
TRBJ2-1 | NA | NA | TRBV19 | TGTGCCAGTAGTATAATAACCGGTACCTACAATGAGCAGTTCTTC | CASSIITGTYNEQFF
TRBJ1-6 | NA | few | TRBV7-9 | TGTGCCAGCAGTCCTGGTCCCCCGGGGAATTCACCCCTCCACTTT | CASSPGPPGNSPLHF
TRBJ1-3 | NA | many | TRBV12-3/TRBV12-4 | TGTGCCAGCGGCAGCTCTGGAAACACCATATATTTT | CASGSSGNTIYF
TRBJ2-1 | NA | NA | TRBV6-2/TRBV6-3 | TGTGCCAGCAGTGATACCTCCTACAATGAGCAGTTCTTC | CASSDTSYNEQFF
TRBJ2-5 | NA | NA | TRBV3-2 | TGTGCCAGCAGCCAAGATCACGGGGTTGTGGAAGAGACCCAGTACTTC | CASSQDHGVVEETQYF
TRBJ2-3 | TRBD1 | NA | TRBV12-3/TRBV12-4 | TGTGCCAGCACCTTTCAGGGGGCCGATACGCAGTATTTT | CASTFQGADTQYF
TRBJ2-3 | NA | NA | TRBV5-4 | TGTGCCAGCAGCCCCTCCCGCGAACATAGCACAGATACGCAGTATTTT | CASSPSREHSTDTQYF
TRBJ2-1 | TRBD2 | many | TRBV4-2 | TGTGCCAGCAGCCAAGAACGAGGGACTAGCGTATACAATGAGCAGTTCTTC | CASSQERGTSVYNEQFF
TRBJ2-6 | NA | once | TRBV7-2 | TGTGCCAGCAGCTTATCAATCTCGGGGCCATCTGGGGCCAACGTCCTGACTTTC | CASSLSISGPSGANVLTF
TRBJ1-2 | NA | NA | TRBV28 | TGTGCCAGCAGTCCCCTCGGCACAGGCGGCCCCTCTCGTGGCTACACCTTC | CASSPLGTGGPSRGYTF
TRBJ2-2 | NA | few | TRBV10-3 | TGTGCCATCAGTGAGTCGTACACCGGGGAGCTGTTTTTT | CAISESYTGELFF
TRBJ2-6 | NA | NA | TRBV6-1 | TGTGCCAGCAGTGGACTAGCTGGGGCCAACGTCCTGACTTTC | CASSGLAGANVLTF
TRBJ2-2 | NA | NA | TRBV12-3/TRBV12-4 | TGTGCCAGCAGGGTGTCCGGGGAGCTGTTTTTT | CASRVSGELFF
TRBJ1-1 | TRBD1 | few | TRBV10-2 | TGCGCCAGCAGGAGGGGCAGGGGGGACACTGAAGCTTTCTTT | CASRRGRGDTEAFF
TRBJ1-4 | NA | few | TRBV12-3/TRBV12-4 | TGTGCCAGCAGTGCCTCACCGGGACGCCCGGCGGAACTGTTTTTT | CASSASPGRPAELFF
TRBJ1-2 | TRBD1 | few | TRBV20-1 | TGCAGTGCTAGACGGGACAGGGGCAACTATGGCTACACCTTC | CSARRDRGNYGYTF
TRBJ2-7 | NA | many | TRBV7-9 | TGTGCCAGCAGTTTCAACATGGATGACTCCTACGAGCAGTACTTC | CASSFNMDDSYEQYF
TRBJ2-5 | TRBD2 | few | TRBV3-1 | TGTGCCAGCAGCCATCCGGGCGCGCGGGAGGGGACCCAGTACTTC | CASSHPGAREGTQYF
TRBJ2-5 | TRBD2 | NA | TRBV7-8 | TGTGCCAGCAGCTCGGGACTAGCGGGGGGGAAGGAGACCCAGTACTTC | CASSSGLAGGKETQYF
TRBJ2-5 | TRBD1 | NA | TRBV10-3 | TGTGCCATCAGTGAGTCGATCGGGACAGGGGCCACGTATCGGACCCAGTACTTC | CAISESIGTGATYRTQYF
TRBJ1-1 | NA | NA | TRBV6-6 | TGTGCCAGCAAAACAGGGATGAACACTGAAGCTTTCTTT | CASKTGMNTEAFF
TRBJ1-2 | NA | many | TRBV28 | TGTGCCAGCAGTTTTCGCCAGGAGCCGTATGGCTACACCTTC | CASSFRQEPYGYTF
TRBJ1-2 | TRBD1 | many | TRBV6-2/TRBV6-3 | TGTGCCAGCAGTTACGGAGGGGGCGATGGCTACACCTTC | CASSYGGGDGYTF
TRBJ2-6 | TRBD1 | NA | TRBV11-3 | TGTGCCAGCAGCCCCGGGACAGGGAGGTCTGGGGCCAACGTCCTGACTTTC | CASSPGTGRSGANVLTF
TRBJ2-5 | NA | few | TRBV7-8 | TGTGCCAGCAGCTTCGGGCGGGTCAGACCCCAAGAGACCCAGTACTTC | CASSFGRVRPQETQYF